The 5 T cell receptor beta chains below were found in one sample sequenced in a study of blood T cell repertoires in COVID-19. TCRdb's table, derived via immunoSEQ multiplex PCR, lists solely in-frame clones and lacks some. The sample shows roughly 180,000 clones, around four fifths of them seen only once. Material for sequencing was PBMCs or T cells enriched from blood (not recorded which). The receptors shown here come from a woman aged 45-65 years who had recovered from COVID-19.

The V call is TRBV11-2, the J call TRBJ2-3, with D possibly TRBD2 on 5 matching bases. This CDR3 has 12 residues. Germline assignment: CDR1 SGHAT and CDR2 FQNNGV. V shed 4 bases and J shed 3 bases, with 5 bases lying between them. The CDR3 protein is CASSSGTDTQYF. CDR3 bases: TGTGCCAGCAGCTCGGGAACAGATACGCAGTATTTT.

The chain employs TRBV7-2 and TRBJ2-5, with no clear D. Germline-derived CDR1 and CDR2 are SGHTA and FQGNSA. Trimming removed 5 bases at V and 3 bases at J, with 13 bases between. The CDR3 is 14 residues long. CDR3 sequence reads: CASSANPGEETQYF. The CDR3 bases are TGTGCCAGCAGCGCAAACCCGGGTGAAGAGACCCAGTACTTC.

The gene calls are TRBV19 and TRBJ1-1; D gene unclear. The CDR3 consists of 13 residues. Germline CDR1 and CDR2: LNHDA and SQIVND (reference sequence). V lost 5 bases and J lost 6, with 13 bases in between. Here the CDR3 reads CASSDMALAEAFF. As DNA, the CDR3 is TGTGCCAGTAGTGATATGGCTCTGGCTGAAGCTTTCTTT.

This CDR3 reads CAISNREEGGYGYTF. As DNA, the CDR3 is TGTGCCATCAGTAACCGCGAGGAGGGCGGCTATGGCTACACCTTC. The V gene is TRBV10-3, the J gene TRBJ1-2; D not resolved. CDR1 and CDR2 from the germline V gene are ENHRY and SYGVKD. This CDR3 has 15 residues. V lost 5 bases and J lost 4, with 17 bases in between.

The CDR3 nucleotides read TGTGCCAGCATGATACAGGGGGTGAACACTGAAGCTTTCTTT. Amino acids: CASMIQGVNTEAFF. The rearrangement joins TRBV2 to TRBJ1-1, with TRBD1 identical over 8 bases. V lost 7 bases, J lost 0 bases, and 4 bases stayed unmatched. CDR3 length: 14 amino acids. The germline V gene has CDR1 SNHLY and CDR2 FYNNEI. The full variable domain, rest sourced from reference TRBV2 and TRBJ1-1, is EPEVTQTPSHQVTQMGQEVILRCVPISNHLYFYWYRQILGQKVEFLVSFYNNEISEKSEIFDDQFSVERPDGSNFTLKIRSTKLEDSAMYFCASMIQGVNTEAFFGQGTRLTVV.